This T cell receptor (beta chain) originates from a study of CD8 T cells in Susac syndrome. Findings and limits, study-wide: In total CD8+ repertoires, around 15 Susac-specific public clones were detected, and CD8+ TEMRA repertoires contained four to six.

In the case of this clonotype: Its antigen is unknown.

Germline loops: CDR1 MNHEY, CDR2 SMNVEV (reference sequence). This CDR3 has 15 residues. V shed 0 bases and J 0 bases; nucleotides not matched to a gene: 2. Reverse transcription of roughly 0.5 to 1 ug RNA was carried out with random hexamers. A single record per CDR3 protein comes from TCRdb applying MiXCR to the immunoSEQ multiplex PCR reads. The data show some 130,000 distinct CDR3 sequences, with approximately 95% seen just once and about 0.18% held by the top ten. This chain links TRBV27 with TRBJ2-7, with 7 nucleotides matching TRBD1. The receptor was derived from a human donor with Susac syndrome. The specimen was CD8+ T cells from PBMCs. This chain's CDR3 is CASSLSGTASYEQYF. The CDR3 DNA is TGTGCCAGCAGTTTATCCGGGACAGCCTCCTACGAGCAGTACTTC.